This T cell receptor beta chain was observed in a study of shared clonotypes between healthy human individuals. Study-wide points: The sole specimen, blood, was sampled, and tissue repertoires likely differ. The genetic and exposure-history diversity represented was limited by few donors.

This CDR3 contains 15 residues. Germline CDR1 and CDR2: KGHSH and LQKENI. Trimming removed 0 bases from V and 11 bases from J; junction bases left unmatched: 11. HIV-negative, healthy adults without recent acute infections or vaccinations were the donors. On sorted subsets, replicate PCRs used approximately 200 ng DNA, or tens of thousands of T cell genomes. Produced via immunoSEQ multiplex PCR; TCRdb's table is partial and in-frame only. The sample has some 1,100,000 clones, about four fifths seen once. Of note for this clone: Its antigen is unidentified.

This rearrangement joins TRBV18 to TRBJ2-3, with TRBD1 identical over 7 bases. This receptor was obtained from a man aged 18 to 30 in good health. Some clones in this sample may be carry-over from other donors' samples. Sequences were obtained from memory CD4+ T cells from PBMCs. As for subset: CD45RA-negative fraction. The CDR3 region is CASSPPGTANFGQYF. The CDR3 region has the DNA TGTGCCAGCTCACCACCTGGGACAGCAAACTTTGGGCAGTATTTT.